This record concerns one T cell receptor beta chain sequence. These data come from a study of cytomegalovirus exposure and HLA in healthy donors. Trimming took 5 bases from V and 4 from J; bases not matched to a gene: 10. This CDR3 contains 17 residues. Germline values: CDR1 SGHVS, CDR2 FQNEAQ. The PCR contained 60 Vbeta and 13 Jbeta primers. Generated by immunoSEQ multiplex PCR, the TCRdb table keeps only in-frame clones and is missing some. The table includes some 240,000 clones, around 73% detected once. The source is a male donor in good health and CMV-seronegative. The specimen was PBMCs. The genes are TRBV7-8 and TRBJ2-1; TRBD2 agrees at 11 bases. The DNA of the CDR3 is TGTGCCAGCAGCATTAGCGGGAGGGCCCTCATTTACAATGAGCAGTTCTTC. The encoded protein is CASSISGRALIYNEQFF.